This T cell receptor beta chain is from a study of response to subunit inactivated influenza vaccine. TCRdb passed the RT-PCR reads through MiXCR, listing each CDR3 protein once. This sample has roughly 780,000 distinct CDR3 sequences, with about 18% found just once. This clonotype turned up a few times. Its antigen is unknown. Whole-study findings and limits: Each seasonal influenza vaccination recruits few new T cells, the authors suggested.

This CDR3 has 15 amino acids. Trimming cost V 4 bases and J 3 bases; bases outside gene matches: 8. Germline V gene sequence: CDR1 SGHRS, CDR2 YFSETQ. The specimen was PBMCs from blood, collected 5 days after vaccination. The TCR originated in a man between 50 and 59 years old who received an inactivated influenza vaccine. The J gene is TRBJ2-7, the V gene TRBV5-1; 9 nucleotides match TRBD1. DNA for the CDR3: TGCGCCAGCAGCACTGGGACAGGGCTAATCTACGAGCAGTACTTC. This codes for CASSTGTGLIYEQYF.